The 21 T cell receptor beta chains reported below all come from one sample, sequenced in a study of blood T cell repertoires in COVID-19. Profiled with immunoSEQ multiplex PCR; TCRdb holds only in-frame clones, not every one. The sample carries 200,000 to 250,000 clones, about 90% recorded once. Sequenced material: peripheral blood. These receptors came from a woman aged 45 to 65 with acute or convalescent COVID-19.

This clone was found a few times. The chain employs TRBV24-1 and TRBJ2-2; TRBD1 matches 9 bases. Germline V gives CDR1 KGHDR, CDR2 SFDVKD. V gave up 1 base and J gave up 12 bases; unmatched junction bases: 5. The CDR3 consists of 14 residues. CDR3 nucleotides: TGTGCCACCAGTGATTTAAGGGGGACAGGGAAGCTGTTTTTT. Encoded protein: CATSDLRGTGKLFF.

The J gene is TRBJ2-5, the V gene TRBV6-2 or TRBV6-3, with 13 bases fitting TRBD2. The CDR3 has 16 amino acids. From germline, CDR1 is MNHEY and CDR2 SVGEGT. Trimming cost V 6 bases and J 4 bases; bases outside gene matches: 8. The CDR3 loop reads CASSQLAGGPRETQYF. CDR3 bases: TGTGCCAGCAGCCAACTAGCGGGGGGGCCTCGAGAGACCCAGTACTTC.

The chain is built from TRBV5-6 and TRBJ1-1; D is uncertain. This CDR3 spans 12 amino acids. The V end was cut by 3 bases, the J end by 7 bases, with 10 bases between. Looked up from germline, CDR1 is SGHDT and CDR2 is YYEEEE. The CDR3: CASSSEGHEAFF. The CDR3 region has the DNA TGTGCCAGCAGCTCCGAGGGCCATGAAGCTTTCTTT.

The chain recombines TRBV6-5 with TRBJ1-5, with 9 bases fitting TRBD1. The junction had 7 bases not matched to a gene; V was cut back by 6 bases and J by 4 bases. In germline, CDR1 is MNHEY, CDR2 SVGAGI. The CDR3 is 15 amino acids. CDR3 bases: TGTGCCAGCAGCCAACAGGGGGCGATGAATCAGCCCCAGCATTTT. Protein product: CASSQQGAMNQPQHF.

The sample holds a few counts of this clone. The rearrangement joins TRBV3-1 (or the pseudogene TRBV3-2) to TRBJ1-1; D not resolved. There are 14 residues in the CDR3. V was cut by 1 base and J by 0 bases, with 6 bases left in between. From germline, CDR1 is LGHDT and CDR2 YNNKEL (reference sequence). The CDR3 DNA is TGTGCCAGCAGCCAAGGACGGGTGAACACTGAAGCTTTCTTT. It translates to CASSQGRVNTEAFF.

The J gene is TRBJ1-2, the V gene TRBV6-2 or TRBV6-3; 10 bases align to TRBD1. The CDR3 covers 15 residues. Germline-derived CDR1 and CDR2 are MNHEY and SVGEGT. J lost 4 bases, V lost 6 bases, and 8 bases had no gene match. CDR3 loop: CASRYPGQGTYGYTF. In nucleotides, the CDR3 is TGTGCCAGCAGATACCCGGGACAGGGGACCTATGGCTACACCTTC.

V is TRBV19 and J is TRBJ1-6, with TRBD1 as a possible D gene (6 bases). There are 13 residues in the CDR3. Trimming pared 8 bases from V and 8 bases from J, leaving 13 bases between. The germline CDR1 and CDR2 sequences are LNHDA and SQIVND (reference sequence). The CDR3 DNA reads as TGTGCCAGTCGCGACAGGATGGATTCACCCCTCCACTTT. It yields the protein CASRDRMDSPLHF.

The V and J genes are TRBV11-3 and TRBJ2-1, with TRBD2 matching over 8 bases. The CDR3 is 17 residues long. The V and J ends lost 3 bases and 6 bases, in that order; junction bases with no gene match: 13. Germline values: CDR1 SGHNT, CDR2 YENEEA. The DNA for the CDR3 is TGTGCCAGCAGCTTCCCTCAAGGGCGGGGGGTTTTCAATGAGCAGTTCTTC. This encodes CASSFPQGRGVFNEQFF.

The V gene is TRBV19, the J gene TRBJ1-6, with 7 bases lining up with TRBD1. V lost 4 bases and J lost 9; bases outside the gene matches: 6. Germline values: CDR1 LNHDA, CDR2 SQIVND (reference sequence). The CDR3 extends over 14 amino acids. CDR3 amino acids: CASSKGDRGSPLHF. DNA of the CDR3: TGTGCCAGTAGTAAAGGGGACAGAGGTTCACCCCTCCACTTT.

The chain couples TRBV6-4 to TRBJ1-1; a weak D match, TRBD1 (5 bases). The CDR3 has 13 amino acids. Germline V gene data show CDR1 as MRHNA and CDR2 as SNTAGT. Trimming left V 3 bases short and J 2 bases short, with 7 bases between. The CDR3 nucleotides are TGTGCCAGCAGTGAACAGGCTAACACTGAAGCTTTCTTT. It specifies CASSEQANTEAFF.

The V call is TRBV4-3, the J call TRBJ2-5; D is unclear. The germline V gene has CDR1 LGHNA and CDR2 YSLEER. The germline V and J ends were trimmed by 1 base and 7 bases, with 19 bases remaining between them. There are 16 residues in the CDR3. Here the CDR3 reads CASSQVYDSNEGTQYF. The CDR3 DNA sequence: TGCGCCAGCAGCCAAGTGTATGACTCAAACGAAGGGACCCAGTACTTC.

V and J are TRBV5-1 and TRBJ2-3; 7 nucleotides match TRBD2. Looked up from germline, CDR1 is SGHRS and CDR2 is YFSETQ. The trim removed 2 bases at V and 0 bases at J, leaving 3 bases unmatched. This CDR3 is built from 15 residues. The CDR3 region has the DNA TGCGCCAGCAGCTTAAGAGCGGGGAGCACAGATACGCAGTATTTT. This translates into CASSLRAGSTDTQYF.

V is TRBV27 and J is TRBJ2-1; D possibly corresponds to TRBD2 (5 bases). Per germline, CDR1 MNHEY and CDR2 SMNVEV (reference sequence). The CDR3 has 13 amino acids. The germline V and J ends were trimmed by 5 bases and 6 bases, with 11 bases remaining between them. CDR3 protein: CASSQTRGNEQFF. The CDR3 DNA reads TGTGCCAGCAGTCAAACCCGGGGCAATGAGCAGTTCTTC.

Turning to this clone: Distinct nucleotide sequences in the sample also encode this CDR3. V is TRBV7-9 and J is TRBJ2-7; 10 bases fit TRBD1. The CDR3 has 14 amino acids. V trimming: 6 bases; J trimming: 5 bases; junction bases outside the gene matches: 7. CDR1 is SEHNR, CDR2 FQNEAQ, per germline (reference sequence). This CDR3 reads CASSTGTGVDEQYF. CDR3 in DNA: TGTGCCAGCAGTACCGGGACAGGGGTTGACGAGCAGTACTTC.

V gene TRBV18 combines with J gene TRBJ2-1; 7 positions match TRBD1. CDR1 and CDR2 (germline): KGHSH, LQKENI. J lost 7 bases, V lost 3 bases, and 6 bases had no gene match. The CDR3 totals 14 residues. CDR3 protein: CASSPLQGKNEQFF. In nucleotides, the CDR3 is TGTGCCAGCTCACCCCTACAGGGGAAGAATGAGCAGTTCTTC. The variable domain in full, with the rest retrieved from reference TRBV18 and TRBJ2-1, is NAGVMQNPRHLVRRRGQEARLRCSPMKGHSHVYWYRQLPEEGLKFMVYLQKENIIDESGMPKERFSAEFPKEGPSILRIQQVVRGDSAAYFCASSPLQGKNEQFFGPGTRLTVL.

CDR3 coding DNA: TGTGCCACCAGCAGAGAAAGACAGGGTCGAGAAAAACTGTTTTTT. Amino acid sequence: CATSRERQGREKLFF. This chain connects TRBV15 to TRBJ1-4, with TRBD1 matching over 7 bases. This CDR3 region has 15 residues. Germline CDR1 is LNHNV and CDR2 is YYDKDF (reference sequence). J gave up 8 bases and V 0 bases, and 6 bases lay outside the gene matches.

The gene calls are TRBV9 and TRBJ2-3; D perhaps matches TRBD1 (7 bases). The germline V gene encodes CDR1 SGDLS and CDR2 YYNGEE. The CDR3 consists of 17 residues. V was pared by 0 bases and J by 3 bases, with 17 bases between. The CDR3 region is CASSVEGGGRGTDTQYF. The CDR3 DNA follows: TGTGCCAGCAGCGTAGAAGGAGGGGGCCGGGGGACAGATACGCAGTATTTT.

This chain links TRBV5-1 with TRBJ1-1; D gene unclear. V was trimmed by 1 base and J by 4 bases, leaving 8 bases between them. CDR3 size: 13 residues. Germline CDR1 and CDR2: SGHRS and YFSETQ. The CDR3 loop reads CASSLTRFTEAFF. In DNA form, the CDR3 reads TGCGCCAGCAGCTTGACGCGGTTCACTGAAGCTTTCTTT. The variable domain in full, with the rest retrieved from reference TRBV5-1 and TRBJ1-1, is KAGVTQTPRYLIKTRGQQVTLSCSPISGHRSVSWYQQTPGQGLQFLFEYFSETQRNKGNFPGRFSGRQFSNSRSEMNVSTLELGDSALYLCASSLTRFTEAFFGQGTRLTVV.

The chain combines TRBV7-2 with TRBJ2-2; 8 positions agree with TRBD2. This CDR3 contains 17 residues. The V gene's germline CDR1 is SGHTA and CDR2 FQGNSA. V was pared by 1 base and J by 6 bases, with 10 bases of the junction left unmatched. CDR3 loop: CASSLGLALAGAGELFF. DNA for the CDR3: TGTGCCAGCAGCTTAGGATTGGCTCTAGCGGGCGCCGGGGAGCTGTTTTTT.

The J gene is TRBJ2-5, the V gene TRBV2, with 15 bases that match TRBD2. The germline CDR1 and CDR2 sequences are SNHLY and FYNNEI. This CDR3 comprises 16 residues. Trimming cost V 5 bases and J 5 bases; bases outside gene matches: 6. CDR3 in DNA: TGTGCCAGCAGTCCGGGACTAGCGGGGGGCTTGGAGACCCAGTACTTC. Its protein is CASSPGLAGGLETQYF.

The rearrangement joins TRBV10-1 to TRBJ2-1; D not resolved. CDR1 is WNHNN and CDR2 is SYGVQD in the germline V gene (reference sequence). The CDR3 loop spans 13 amino acids. The V end was cut by 0 bases, the J end by 8 bases, with 8 bases between. In DNA form, the CDR3 reads TGCGCCAGCAGTGAGTCGACCCGGGATGAGCAGTTCTTC. Translating it yields CASSESTRDEQFF.